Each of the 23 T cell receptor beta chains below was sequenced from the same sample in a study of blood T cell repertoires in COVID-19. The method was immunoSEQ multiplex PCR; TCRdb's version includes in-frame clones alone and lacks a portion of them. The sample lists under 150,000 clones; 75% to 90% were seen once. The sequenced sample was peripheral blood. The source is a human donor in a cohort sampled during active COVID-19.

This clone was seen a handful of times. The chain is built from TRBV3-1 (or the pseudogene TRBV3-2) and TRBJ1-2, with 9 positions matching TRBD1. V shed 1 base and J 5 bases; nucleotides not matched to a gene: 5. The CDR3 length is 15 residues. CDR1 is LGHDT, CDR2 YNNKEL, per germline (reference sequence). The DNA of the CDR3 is TGTGCCAGCAGCCAAGCACAGGGGGCTCTTTATGGCTACACCTTC. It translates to CASSQAQGALYGYTF.

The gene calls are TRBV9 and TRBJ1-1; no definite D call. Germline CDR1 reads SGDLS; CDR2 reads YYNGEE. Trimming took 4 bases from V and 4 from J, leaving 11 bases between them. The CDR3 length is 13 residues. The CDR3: CASSLGMGTEAFF. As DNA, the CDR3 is TGTGCCAGCAGCCTGGGCATGGGCACTGAAGCTTTCTTT.

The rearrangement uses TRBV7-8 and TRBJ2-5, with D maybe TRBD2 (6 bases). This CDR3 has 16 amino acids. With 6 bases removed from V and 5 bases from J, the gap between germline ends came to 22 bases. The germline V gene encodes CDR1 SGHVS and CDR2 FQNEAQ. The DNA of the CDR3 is TGTGCCAGCAGTTTGGGTACGGGACTCTCAGGGGAGACCCAGTACTTC. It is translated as CASSLGTGLSGETQYF.

The CDR3 sequence: CASTQDGTSGSNEQFF. CDR3 nucleotides: TGTGCCAGCACCCAGGACGGGACTAGCGGGAGTAATGAGCAGTTCTTC. V gene TRBV7-2 combines with J gene TRBJ2-1; TRBD2 matches 14 bases. Germline CDR1 reads SGHTA; CDR2 reads FQGNSA. CDR3 length: 16 residues. V lost 7 bases, J lost 7 bases, and 9 bases stayed unmatched.

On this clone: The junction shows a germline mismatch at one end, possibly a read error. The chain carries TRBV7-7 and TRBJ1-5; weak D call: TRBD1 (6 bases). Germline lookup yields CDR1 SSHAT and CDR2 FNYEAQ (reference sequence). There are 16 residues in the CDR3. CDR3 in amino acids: CASSSLDRDRNQPQHF. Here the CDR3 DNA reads TGTGCTAGCAGCTCCCTGGACAGAGACCGCAATCAGCCCCAGCATTTT.

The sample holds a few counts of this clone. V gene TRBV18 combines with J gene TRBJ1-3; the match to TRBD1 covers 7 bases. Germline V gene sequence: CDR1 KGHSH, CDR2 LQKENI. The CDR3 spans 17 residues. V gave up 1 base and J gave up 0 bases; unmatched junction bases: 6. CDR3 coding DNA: TGTGCCAGCTCACCACAACAGGGGTACAGCTCTGGAAACACCATATATTTT. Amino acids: CASSPQQGYSSGNTIYF.

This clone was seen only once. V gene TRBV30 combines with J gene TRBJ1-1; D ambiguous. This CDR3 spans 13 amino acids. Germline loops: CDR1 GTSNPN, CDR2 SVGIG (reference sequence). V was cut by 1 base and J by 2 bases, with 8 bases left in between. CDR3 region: CAWSAAGNTEAFF. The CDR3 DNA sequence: TGTGCCTGGAGTGCGGCGGGAAACACTGAAGCTTTCTTT.

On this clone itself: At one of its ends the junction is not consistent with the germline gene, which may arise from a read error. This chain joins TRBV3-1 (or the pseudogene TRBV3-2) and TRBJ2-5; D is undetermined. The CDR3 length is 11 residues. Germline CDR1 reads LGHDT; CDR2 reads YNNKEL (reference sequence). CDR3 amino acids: CASSQVYEVDF. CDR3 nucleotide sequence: TGTGCCAGCAGCCAAGTATATGAGGTAGACTTC.

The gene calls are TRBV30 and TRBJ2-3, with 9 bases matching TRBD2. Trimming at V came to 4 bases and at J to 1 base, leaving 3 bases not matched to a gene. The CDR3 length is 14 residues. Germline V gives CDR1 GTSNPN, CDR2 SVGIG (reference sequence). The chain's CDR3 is CAWKAGGGTDTQYF. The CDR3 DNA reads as TGTGCCTGGAAAGCGGGGGGTGGCACAGATACGCAGTATTTT.

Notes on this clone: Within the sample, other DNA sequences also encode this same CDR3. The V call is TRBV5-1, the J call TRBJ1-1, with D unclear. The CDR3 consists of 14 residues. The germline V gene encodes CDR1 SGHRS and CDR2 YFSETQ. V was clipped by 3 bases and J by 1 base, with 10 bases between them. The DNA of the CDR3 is TGCGCCAGCAGCTCTTCAGGAGGGAACACTGAAGCTTTCTTT. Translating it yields CASSSSGGNTEAFF.

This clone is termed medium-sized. This CDR3 reads CASSLTGGWGGPNEKLFF. The CDR3 bases are TGTGCCAGCAGCCTAACAGGGGGCTGGGGAGGGCCAAATGAAAAACTGTTTTTT. V gene TRBV27 combines with J gene TRBJ1-4; 9 bases fit TRBD1. This CDR3 spans 18 amino acids. Germline V gene data show CDR1 as MNHEY and CDR2 as SMNVEV (reference sequence). After removal of 6 bases from V and 5 bases from J, the junction contained 16 bases not matched to a gene.

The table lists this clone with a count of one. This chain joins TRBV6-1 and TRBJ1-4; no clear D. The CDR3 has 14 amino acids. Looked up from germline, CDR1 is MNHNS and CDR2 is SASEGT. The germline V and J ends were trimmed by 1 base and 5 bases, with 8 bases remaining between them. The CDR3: CASSEGGGNEKLFF. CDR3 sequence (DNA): TGTGCCAGCAGTGAAGGGGGAGGGAATGAAAAACTGTTTTTT.

DNA for the CDR3: TGCGCCAGCAGCGTCCAGGACAGCAAAGAGACCCAGTACTTC. This encodes CASSVQDSKETQYF. The chain employs TRBV5-1 and TRBJ2-5, with D possibly TRBD1 on 6 matching bases. This CDR3 region has 14 residues. The V end was cut by 4 bases, the J end by 3 bases, with 13 bases between. Germline V gene lookup returns CDR1 SGHRS and CDR2 YFSETQ.

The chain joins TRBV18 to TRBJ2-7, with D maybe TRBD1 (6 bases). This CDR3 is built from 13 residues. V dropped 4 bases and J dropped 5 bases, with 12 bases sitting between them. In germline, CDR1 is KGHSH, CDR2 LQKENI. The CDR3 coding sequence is TGTGCCAGCTCACTCAAGGACAGCCACGAGCAGTACTTC. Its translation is CASSLKDSHEQYF. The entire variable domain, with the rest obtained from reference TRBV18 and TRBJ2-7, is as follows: NAGVMQNPRHLVRRRGQEARLRCSPMKGHSHVYWYRQLPEEGLKFMVYLQKENIIDESGMPKERFSAEFPKEGPSILRIQQVVRGDSAAYFCASSLKDSHEQYFGPGTRLTVT.

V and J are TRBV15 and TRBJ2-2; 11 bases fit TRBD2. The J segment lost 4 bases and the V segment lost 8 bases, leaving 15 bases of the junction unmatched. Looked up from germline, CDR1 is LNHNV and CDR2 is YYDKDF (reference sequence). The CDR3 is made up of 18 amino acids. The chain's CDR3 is CATRSGRASFWFTGELFF. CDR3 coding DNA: TGTGCCACCCGTAGCGGGAGGGCCTCGTTCTGGTTCACCGGGGAGCTGTTTTTT.

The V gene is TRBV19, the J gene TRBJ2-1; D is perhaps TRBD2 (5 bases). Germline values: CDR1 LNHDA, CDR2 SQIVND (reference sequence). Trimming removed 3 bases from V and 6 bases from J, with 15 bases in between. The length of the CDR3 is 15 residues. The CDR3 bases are TGTGCCAGTAGTATCGGAGGCCCCCATGTCAATGAGCAGTTCTTC. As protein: CASSIGGPHVNEQFF. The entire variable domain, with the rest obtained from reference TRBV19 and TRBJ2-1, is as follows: DGGITQSPKYLFRKEGQNVTLSCEQNLNHDAMYWYRQDPGQGLRLIYYSQIVNDFQKGDIAEGYSVSREKKESFPLTVTSAQKNPTAFYLCASSIGGPHVNEQFFGPGTRLTVL.

CDR3 protein: CASSPLTTGINTEAFF. CDR3 DNA sequence: TGTGCCAGCAGCCCTCTTACGACAGGGATTAACACTGAAGCTTTCTTT. This chain connects TRBV7-2 to TRBJ1-1, with 7 positions matching TRBD1. V gave up 5 bases and J gave up 2 bases; unmatched junction bases: 11. The V gene's germline CDR1 is SGHTA and CDR2 FQGNSA. The CDR3 has 16 amino acids.

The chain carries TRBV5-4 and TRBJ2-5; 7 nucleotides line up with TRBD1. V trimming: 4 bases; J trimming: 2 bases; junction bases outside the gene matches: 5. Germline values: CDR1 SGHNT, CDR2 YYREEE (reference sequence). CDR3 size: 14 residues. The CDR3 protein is CASSTGTEQETQYF. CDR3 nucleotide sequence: TGTGCCAGCAGCACGGGGACAGAGCAAGAGACCCAGTACTTC.

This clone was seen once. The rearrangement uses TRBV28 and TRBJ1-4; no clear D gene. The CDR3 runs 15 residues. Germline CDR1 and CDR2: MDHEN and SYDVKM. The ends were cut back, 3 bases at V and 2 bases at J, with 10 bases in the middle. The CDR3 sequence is CASSLEGLTNEKLFF. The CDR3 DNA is TGTGCCAGCAGTTTGGAGGGTCTGACTAATGAAAAACTGTTTTTT.

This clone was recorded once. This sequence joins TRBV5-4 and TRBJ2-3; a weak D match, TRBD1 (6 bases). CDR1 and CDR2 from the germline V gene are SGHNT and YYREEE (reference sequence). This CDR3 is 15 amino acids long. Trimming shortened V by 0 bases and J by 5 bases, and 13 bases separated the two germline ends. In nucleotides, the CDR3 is TGTGCCAGCAGCTTGGTAGGGGGTTTAAAAGATACGCAGTATTTT. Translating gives CASSLVGGLKDTQYF. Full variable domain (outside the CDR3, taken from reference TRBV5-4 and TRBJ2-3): ETGVTQSPTHLIKTRGQQVTLRCSSQSGHNTVSWYQQALGQGPQFIFQYYREEENGRGNFPPRFSGLQFPNYSSELNVNALELDDSALYLCASSLVGGLKDTQYFGPGTRLTVL.

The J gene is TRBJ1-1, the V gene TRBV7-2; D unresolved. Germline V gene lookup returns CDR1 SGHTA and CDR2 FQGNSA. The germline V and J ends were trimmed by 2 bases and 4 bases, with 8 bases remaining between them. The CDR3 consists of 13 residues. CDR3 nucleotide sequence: TGTGCCAGCAGCTTAAACAGATTCACTGAAGCTTTCTTT. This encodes CASSLNRFTEAFF.

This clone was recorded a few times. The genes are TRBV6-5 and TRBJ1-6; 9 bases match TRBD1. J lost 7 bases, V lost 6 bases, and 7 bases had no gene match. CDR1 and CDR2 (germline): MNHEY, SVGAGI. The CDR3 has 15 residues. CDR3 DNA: TGTGCCAGCAGCCCCAGCGGGACAGGGAATTCACCCCTCCACTTT. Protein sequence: CASSPSGTGNSPLHF.

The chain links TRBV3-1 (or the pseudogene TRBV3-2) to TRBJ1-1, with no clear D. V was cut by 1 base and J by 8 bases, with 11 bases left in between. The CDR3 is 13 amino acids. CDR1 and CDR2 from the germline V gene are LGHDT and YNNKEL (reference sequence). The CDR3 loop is CASSQVPGLEAFF. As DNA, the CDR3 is TGTGCCAGCAGCCAAGTTCCCGGGTTAGAAGCTTTCTTT.